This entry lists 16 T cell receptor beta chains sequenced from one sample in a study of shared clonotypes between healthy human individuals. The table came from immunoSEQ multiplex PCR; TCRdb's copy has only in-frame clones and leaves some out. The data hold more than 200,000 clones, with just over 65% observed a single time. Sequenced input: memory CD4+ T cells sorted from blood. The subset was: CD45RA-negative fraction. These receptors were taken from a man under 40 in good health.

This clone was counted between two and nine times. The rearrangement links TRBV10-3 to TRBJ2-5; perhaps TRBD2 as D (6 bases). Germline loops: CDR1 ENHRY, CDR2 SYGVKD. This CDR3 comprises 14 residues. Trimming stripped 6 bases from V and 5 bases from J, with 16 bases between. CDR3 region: CAISGQEGSETQYF. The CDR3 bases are TGTGCCATCAGCGGGCAGGAGGGCTCGGAGACCCAGTACTTC.

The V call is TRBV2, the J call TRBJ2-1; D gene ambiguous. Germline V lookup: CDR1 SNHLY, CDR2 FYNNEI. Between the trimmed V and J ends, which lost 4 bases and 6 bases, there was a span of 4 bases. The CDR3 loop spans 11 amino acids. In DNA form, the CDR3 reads TGTGCCAGCAGTGTTATCAATGAGCAGTTCTTC. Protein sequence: CASSVINEQFF.

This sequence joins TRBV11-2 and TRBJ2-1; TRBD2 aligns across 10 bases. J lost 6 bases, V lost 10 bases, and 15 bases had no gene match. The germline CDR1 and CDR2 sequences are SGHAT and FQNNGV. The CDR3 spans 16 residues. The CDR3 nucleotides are TGTGCCACCACACCTAGCGGGGGACACCGGCCCAATGAGCAGTTCTTC. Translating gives CATTPSGGHRPNEQFF.

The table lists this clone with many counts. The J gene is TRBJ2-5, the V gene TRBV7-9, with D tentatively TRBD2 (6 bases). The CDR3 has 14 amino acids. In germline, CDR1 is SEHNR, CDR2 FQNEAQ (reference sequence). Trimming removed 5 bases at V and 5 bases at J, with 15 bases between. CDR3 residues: CASSPGDGRETQYF. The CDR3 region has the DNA TGTGCCAGCAGCCCGGGGGACGGACGGGAGACCCAGTACTTC. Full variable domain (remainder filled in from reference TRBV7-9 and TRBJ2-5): DTGVSQNPRHKITKRGQNVTFRCDPISEHNRLYWYRQTLGQGPEFLTYFQNEAQLEKSRLLSDRFSAERPKGSFSTLEIQRTEQGDSAMYLCASSPGDGRETQYFGPGTRLLVL.

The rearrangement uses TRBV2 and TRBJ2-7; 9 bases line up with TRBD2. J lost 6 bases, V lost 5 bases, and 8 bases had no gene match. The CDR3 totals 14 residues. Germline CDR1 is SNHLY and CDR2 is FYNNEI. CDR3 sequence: CASSRGGAGGEQYF. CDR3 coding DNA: TGTGCCAGCAGTCGCGGGGGGGCTGGTGGCGAGCAGTACTTC.

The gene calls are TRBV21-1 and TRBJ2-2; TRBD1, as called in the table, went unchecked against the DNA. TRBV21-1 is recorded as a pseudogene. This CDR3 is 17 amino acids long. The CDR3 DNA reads TGTGCCAGCAGCAAAGCGTTCAACAGGGCCCTCACCGGGGAGCTGTTTTTT. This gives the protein CASSKAFNRALTGELFF.

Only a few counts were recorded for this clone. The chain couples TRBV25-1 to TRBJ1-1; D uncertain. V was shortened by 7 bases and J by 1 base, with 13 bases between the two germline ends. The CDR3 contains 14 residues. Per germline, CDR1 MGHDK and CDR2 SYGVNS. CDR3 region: CASKKSGTNTEAFF. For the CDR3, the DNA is TGTGCCAGCAAGAAGTCGGGAACGAACACTGAAGCTTTCTTT.

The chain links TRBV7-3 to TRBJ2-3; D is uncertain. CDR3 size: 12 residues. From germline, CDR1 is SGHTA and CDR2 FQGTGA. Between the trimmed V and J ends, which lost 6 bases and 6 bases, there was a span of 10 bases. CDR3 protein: CASSYLADTQYF. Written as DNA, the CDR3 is TGTGCCAGCAGTTATCTCGCGGATACGCAGTATTTT.

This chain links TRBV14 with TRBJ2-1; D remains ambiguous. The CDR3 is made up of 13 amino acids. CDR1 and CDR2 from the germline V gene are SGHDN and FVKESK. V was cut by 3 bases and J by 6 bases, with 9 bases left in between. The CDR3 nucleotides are TGTGCCAGCAGCCAGGCACTAAGCAATGAGCAGTTCTTC. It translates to CASSQALSNEQFF. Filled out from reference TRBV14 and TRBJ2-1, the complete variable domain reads EAGVTQFPSHSVIEKGQTVTLRCDPISGHDNLYWYRRVMGKEIKFLLHFVKESKQDESGMPNNRFLAERTGGTYSTLKVQPAELEDSGVYFCASSQALSNEQFFGPGTRLTVL.

CDR3 DNA sequence: TGTGCCTGGAGTAGGTTCGGCATTAGCAATCAGCCCCAGCATTTT. Translating gives CAWSRFGISNQPQHF. The chain combines TRBV30 with TRBJ1-5, with D unclear. In germline, CDR1 is GTSNPN, CDR2 SVGIG (reference sequence). Between the trimmed V and J ends, which lost 2 bases and 0 bases, there was a span of 11 bases. This CDR3 contains 15 residues.

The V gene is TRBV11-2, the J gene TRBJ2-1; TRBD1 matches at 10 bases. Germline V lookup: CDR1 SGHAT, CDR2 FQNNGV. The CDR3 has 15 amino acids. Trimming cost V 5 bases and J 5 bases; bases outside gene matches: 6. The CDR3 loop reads CASSPDRGFHNEQFF. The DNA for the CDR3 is TGTGCCAGCAGCCCGGACAGGGGGTTCCACAATGAGCAGTTCTTC.

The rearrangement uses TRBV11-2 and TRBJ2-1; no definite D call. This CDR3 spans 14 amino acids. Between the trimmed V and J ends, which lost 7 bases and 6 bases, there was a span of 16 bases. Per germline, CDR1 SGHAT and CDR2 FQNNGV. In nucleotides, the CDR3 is TGTGCCAGCACACATAATCTGGGGATCAATGAGCAGTTCTTC. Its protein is CASTHNLGINEQFF.

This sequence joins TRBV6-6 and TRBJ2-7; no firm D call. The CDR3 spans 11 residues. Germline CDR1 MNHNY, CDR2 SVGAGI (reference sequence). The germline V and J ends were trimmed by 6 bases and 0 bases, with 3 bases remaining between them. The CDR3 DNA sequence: TGTGCCAGCAGCCGCTCCTACGAGCAGTACTTC. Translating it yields CASSRSYEQYF.

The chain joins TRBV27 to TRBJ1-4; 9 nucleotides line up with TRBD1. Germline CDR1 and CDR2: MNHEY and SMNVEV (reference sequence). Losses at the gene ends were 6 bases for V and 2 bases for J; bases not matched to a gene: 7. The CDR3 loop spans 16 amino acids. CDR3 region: CASRPLDRGTNEKLFF. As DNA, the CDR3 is TGTGCCAGCAGACCACTTGACAGGGGGACTAATGAAAAACTGTTTTTT. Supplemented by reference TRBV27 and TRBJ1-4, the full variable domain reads EAQVTQNPRYLITVTGKKLTVTCSQNMNHEYMSWYRQDPGLGLRQIYYSMNVEVTDKGDVPEGYKVSRKEKRNFPLILESPSPNQTSLYFCASRPLDRGTNEKLFFGSGTQLSVL.

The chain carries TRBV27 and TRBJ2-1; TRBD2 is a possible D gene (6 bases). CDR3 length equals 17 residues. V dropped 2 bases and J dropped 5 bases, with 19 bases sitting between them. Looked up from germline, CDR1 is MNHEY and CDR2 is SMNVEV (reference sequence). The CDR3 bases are TGTGCCAGCAGTTTAGGGTTTCAGGGACTCCTAGACAATGAGCAGTTCTTC. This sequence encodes CASSLGFQGLLDNEQFF.

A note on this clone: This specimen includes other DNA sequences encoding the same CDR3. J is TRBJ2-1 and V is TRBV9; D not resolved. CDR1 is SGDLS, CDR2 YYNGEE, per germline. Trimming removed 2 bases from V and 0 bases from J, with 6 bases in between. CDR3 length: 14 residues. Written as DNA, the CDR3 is TGTGCCAGCAGCGTCCAGAGCTCCTACAATGAGCAGTTCTTC. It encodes CASSVQSSYNEQFF.